This entry lists 26 T cell receptor beta chains sequenced from one sample in a study of blood T cell repertoires in COVID-19. Sequenced by immunoSEQ multiplex PCR; TCRdb stores in-frame clones only, minus some. The sample holds about half a million clones, approximately 83% seen once. What was sequenced was peripheral blood. These receptors were collected from a human donor in a cohort sampled during active COVID-19.

The chain combines TRBV28 with TRBJ1-4; TRBD1 agrees at 9 bases. Germline V gene data show CDR1 as MDHEN and CDR2 as SYDVKM. This CDR3 has 14 residues. V shed 5 bases, J shed 10 bases, and the junction held 8 bases outside the gene matches. The CDR3 DNA is TGTGCCAGCAGTCCTTCCGGGACAGGGTTAAAACTGTTTTTT. Its protein product is CASSPSGTGLKLFF.

The gene calls are TRBV4-1 and TRBJ2-7; a possible D gene is TRBD1 (9 bases). The germline V gene has CDR1 MGHRA and CDR2 YSYEKL. There are 16 residues in the CDR3. V was pared by 4 bases and J by 5 bases, with 21 bases between. Written as DNA, the CDR3 is TGCGCCAGCAGCCTTTCGGGAGGGACAGGGACCGACGAGCAGTACTTC. Translated, it gives CASSLSGGTGTDEQYF.

This clone was observed once. The V call is TRBV6-2 or TRBV6-3, the J call TRBJ1-3; D gene unclear. The CDR3 consists of 12 residues. The V and J ends lost 6 bases and 3 bases respectively, with 6 bases between them. Germline V gives CDR1 MNHEY, CDR2 SVGEGT. CDR3 sequence reads: CASSRIGNTIYF. The CDR3 DNA reads as TGTGCCAGCAGCCGTATTGGAAACACCATATATTTT.

V and J are TRBV7-8 and TRBJ1-5, with no clear D. The CDR3 covers 14 residues. Trimming removed 4 bases from V and 4 bases from J, with 11 bases in between. Looked up from germline, CDR1 is SGHVS and CDR2 is FQNEAQ. CDR3 sequence reads: CASSYTVGNQPQHF. In DNA form, the CDR3 reads TGTGCCAGCAGCTACACCGTCGGGAATCAGCCCCAGCATTTT. The variable domain in full, with the rest retrieved from reference TRBV7-8 and TRBJ1-5, is GAGVSQSPRYKVAKRGQDVALRCDPISGHVSLFWYQQALGQGPEFLTYFQNEAQLDKSGLPSDRFFAERPEGSVSTLKIQRTQQEDSAVYLCASSYTVGNQPQHFGDGTRLSIL.

The chain recombines TRBV20-1 with TRBJ2-5; D is uncertain. The CDR3 is 11 amino acids. CDR1 is DFQATT, CDR2 SNEGSKA, per germline (reference sequence). V gave up 7 bases and J gave up 5 bases, with 11 bases separating them. In DNA form, the CDR3 reads TGCAGTGTTGAGATCGAGGAGACCCAGTACTTC. This sequence encodes CSVEIEETQYF.

The chain links TRBV30 to TRBJ2-7; 8 bases are shared with TRBD1. J lost 6 bases, V lost 0 bases, and 7 bases had no gene match. The CDR3 sequence is 14 residues long. CDR1 and CDR2 from the germline V gene are GTSNPN and SVGIG (reference sequence). The CDR3 coding sequence is TGTGCCTGGAGTGTGGTGCAGGGGGCGTCCGAGCAGTACTTC. Residues: CAWSVVQGASEQYF. The whole variable domain, filled in from reference TRBV30 and TRBJ2-7, reads SQTIHQWPATLVQPVGSPLSLECTVEGTSNPNLYWYRQAAGRGLQLLFYSVGIGQISSEVPQNLSASRPQDRQFILSSKKLLLSDSGFYLCAWSVVQGASEQYFGPGTRLTVT.

This clone was seen a few times. The chain combines TRBV7-2 with TRBJ1-3, with 8 positions matching TRBD1. Germline V lookup: CDR1 SGHTA, CDR2 FQGNSA. The CDR3 loop spans 14 amino acids. Trimming removed 4 bases from V and 5 bases from J; junction bases left unmatched: 4. In nucleotides, the CDR3 is TGTGCCAGCAGCTACGGACAGGGTAGAAACACCATATATTTT. It is translated as CASSYGQGRNTIYF.

This sequence joins TRBV12-3 or TRBV12-4 and TRBJ2-3; TRBD1 matches at 7 bases. The trim removed 6 bases at V and 4 bases at J, leaving 4 bases unmatched. The CDR3 runs to 13 residues. The CDR3 sequence is CASRDRLPDTQYF. The DNA of the CDR3 is TGTGCCAGCAGGGACAGGTTACCAGATACGCAGTATTTT.

CDR3 amino acids: CASSTPGQGAYSGNTIYF. Here the CDR3 DNA reads TGTGCCAGTAGTACCCCGGGACAGGGGGCCTACTCTGGAAACACCATATATTTT. The V gene is TRBV19, the J gene TRBJ1-3; 12 bases map to TRBD1. V was pared by 4 bases and J by 0 bases, with 7 bases of the junction left unmatched. This CDR3 is 18 amino acids long. Germline V gene sequence: CDR1 LNHDA, CDR2 SQIVND (reference sequence).

The chain couples TRBV7-2 to TRBJ1-3; no firm D call. Germline CDR1 SGHTA, CDR2 FQGNSA. Between the trimmed V and J ends, which lost 5 bases and 2 bases, there was a span of 7 bases. The CDR3 is 13 residues long. The CDR3 DNA reads TGTGCCAGCAGCCCCACTCCTGGAAACACCATATATTTT. It encodes CASSPTPGNTIYF.

In its sample, this clone was seen a few times. The J gene is TRBJ2-2, the V gene TRBV15; the D gene is possibly TRBD1 (6 bases). The CDR3 length is 16 residues. The germline V gene has CDR1 LNHNV and CDR2 YYDKDF (reference sequence). Trimming removed 0 bases at V and 4 bases at J, with 12 bases between. DNA of the CDR3: TGTGCCACCAGCAGAGAAGGCAGGGGTGGCACCGGGGAGCTGTTTTTT. It specifies CATSREGRGGTGELFF.

This clone was detected only once. This chain joins TRBV6-5 and TRBJ2-3, with a possible D match to TRBD2 (6 bases). CDR3 size: 14 residues. CDR1 MNHEY and CDR2 SVGAGI come from the germline V gene. The V and J ends lost 7 bases and 6 bases respectively, with 17 bases between them. In DNA, the CDR3 is TGTGCCAGCACCCTTAGCGGAGGGGTTGATACGCAGTATTTT. As protein: CASTLSGGVDTQYF.

The chain employs TRBV7-9 and TRBJ2-1; 7 bases align to TRBD1. Germline values: CDR1 SEHNR, CDR2 FQNEAQ (reference sequence). CDR3 size: 12 residues. Trimming at V came to 5 bases and at J to 9 bases, leaving 4 bases not matched to a gene. CDR3 in amino acids: CASSPKGAEQFF. CDR3 nucleotides: TGTGCCAGCAGCCCGAAGGGGGCTGAGCAGTTCTTC.

This chain links TRBV9 with TRBJ2-2, with 8 bases identical to TRBD2. The CDR3 length is 17 residues. Germline V lookup: CDR1 SGDLS, CDR2 YYNGEE. The V segment lost 3 bases and the J segment 9 bases; nucleotides outside the gene matches: 16. CDR3 sequence: CASSAGDGRAPPWELFF. The CDR3 DNA follows: TGTGCCAGCAGCGCCGGAGACGGGAGGGCTCCTCCTTGGGAGCTGTTTTTT.

V is TRBV7-3 and J is TRBJ2-1; 7 bases map to TRBD1. This CDR3 is 13 amino acids long. The J segment lost 10 bases and the V segment lost 5 bases, leaving 8 bases of the junction unmatched. Germline V gene data show CDR1 as SGHTA and CDR2 as FQGTGA. DNA for the CDR3: TGTGCCAGCAGCCGGACAGGTCAAGACGAGCAGTTCTTC. Its protein is CASSRTGQDEQFF.

This sequence joins TRBV13 and TRBJ2-7; 14 nucleotides align to TRBD2. Unmatched junction bases numbered 3, after V lost 2 bases and J lost 3 bases. Germline CDR1 reads PRHDT; CDR2 reads FYEKMQ (reference sequence). There are 16 residues in the CDR3. CDR3 coding DNA: TGTGCCAGCAGCTTACGGACTAGCGGGAGGTTCTACGAGCAGTACTTC. As protein: CASSLRTSGRFYEQYF. The complete variable domain, with remaining parts taken from reference TRBV13 and TRBJ2-7, reads AAGVIQSPRHLIKEKRETATLKCYPIPRHDTVYWYQQGPGQDPQFLISFYEKMQSDKGSIPDRFSAQQFSDYHSELNMSSLELGDSALYFCASSLRTSGRFYEQYFGPGTRLTVT.

The chain carries TRBV4-3 and TRBJ1-2; possible D gene TRBD1, 6 bases. Per germline, CDR1 LGHNA and CDR2 YSLEER. This CDR3 is 16 amino acids long. Trimming left V 2 bases short and J 0 bases short, with 13 bases between. Here the CDR3 DNA reads TGCGCCAGCAGCCAACTAGGACAGCCTACTAACTATGGCTACACCTTC. This codes for CASSQLGQPTNYGYTF.

CDR3 sequence reads: CASSGDTDEKLFF. Here the CDR3 DNA reads TGTGCCAGCAGTGGTGATACGGATGAAAAACTGTTTTTT. The V gene is TRBV2, the J gene TRBJ1-4; D gene unclear. The germline V gene has CDR1 SNHLY and CDR2 FYNNEI. The length of the CDR3 is 13 residues. V dropped 4 bases and J dropped 6 bases, with 9 bases sitting between them.

Worth noting for this clone: The identical CDR3 is also encoded by other nucleotide sequences in the sample. The chain links TRBV6-5 to TRBJ1-1, with D uncertain. The germline CDR1 and CDR2 sequences are MNHEY and SVGAGI. V was clipped by 0 bases and J by 2 bases, with 7 bases between them. The CDR3 runs to 14 residues. DNA of the CDR3: TGTGCCAGCAGTTACTCGACTTCCAACACTGAAGCTTTCTTT. This translates into CASSYSTSNTEAFF.

The chain joins TRBV28 to TRBJ2-1; TRBD2 agrees at 12 bases. Germline-derived CDR1 and CDR2 are MDHEN and SYDVKM. The CDR3 extends over 17 amino acids. J lost 7 bases, V lost 4 bases, and 11 bases had no gene match. This chain's CDR3 is CASSSPRLAGDRNEQFF. The CDR3, as DNA: TGTGCCAGCAGTTCCCCCCGACTAGCGGGAGATCGGAATGAGCAGTTCTTC.

This clone showed up just a few times. The chain joins TRBV19 to TRBJ1-5; 7 nucleotides line up with TRBD1. The CDR3 has 15 amino acids. Germline CDR1 is LNHDA and CDR2 is SQIVND (reference sequence). V shed 6 bases and J 5 bases; nucleotides not matched to a gene: 10. CDR3 protein: CASSPPGQVHQPQHF. CDR3 DNA sequence: TGTGCCAGTAGCCCCCCCGGACAGGTCCATCAGCCCCAGCATTTT.

J is TRBJ2-2 and V is TRBV5-4; no clear D gene. The germline V gene has CDR1 SGHNT and CDR2 YYREEE (reference sequence). The CDR3 is 19 residues long. The V end was cut by 0 bases, the J end by 4 bases, with 22 bases between. The chain's CDR3 is CASSLEGPSRSRPTGELFF. CDR3 in DNA: TGTGCCAGCAGCTTGGAAGGTCCATCCCGGAGCCGCCCCACCGGGGAGCTGTTTTTT.

The chain is built from TRBV5-1 and TRBJ2-7; 10 nucleotides line up with TRBD2. Germline values: CDR1 SGHRS, CDR2 YFSETQ. V trimming: 2 bases; J trimming: 5 bases; junction bases outside the gene matches: 10. This CDR3 region has 16 residues. The CDR3 bases are TGCGCCAGCAGCTTACCCCCCCTAGCGGGAGATCACGAGCAGTACTTC. Protein sequence: CASSLPPLAGDHEQYF.

V gene TRBV19 combines with J gene TRBJ1-2; 7 bases align to TRBD1. Germline loops: CDR1 LNHDA, CDR2 SQIVND (reference sequence). The CDR3 loop spans 14 amino acids. V lost 5 bases to trimming and J lost 7 bases; unmatched junction nucleotides: 10. CDR3 nucleotides: TGTGCCAGTAGTCTTCTCTCTGAGGGGGCTGGCTACACCTTC. Residues: CASSLLSEGAGYTF.

V and J are TRBV19 and TRBJ2-1, with TRBD2 matching 11 bases. The germline V gene encodes CDR1 LNHDA and CDR2 SQIVND (reference sequence). V lost 5 bases and J lost 3; bases outside the gene matches: 12. CDR3 length equals 18 residues. The DNA of the CDR3 is TGTGCCAGTAGTCCACTAGCGGGAGCCTATTCGGGCTACAATGAGCAGTTCTTC. Protein product: CASSPLAGAYSGYNEQFF.

The genes are TRBV4-2 and TRBJ2-1; 9 bases are a match to TRBD2. The CDR3 consists of 15 residues. Germline V gene data show CDR1 as LGHNA and CDR2 as YNFKEQ. With 3 bases clipped from V and 5 bases from J, the junction kept 5 bases outside the gene matches. The CDR3: CASSQGTSSNNEQFF. CDR3 DNA: TGTGCCAGCAGCCAGGGGACTAGCAGTAACAATGAGCAGTTCTTC.